This T cell receptor (beta chain) appears in the sequencing data of a study of cytomegalovirus exposure and HLA in healthy donors. PCR employed 60 Vbeta and 13 Jbeta primers. This table comes from immunoSEQ multiplex PCR, and its TCRdb copy is limited to in-frame clones, with some not included. The sample holds some 150,000 clones, 70% to 80% seen once. The germline gives CDR1 LGHNA, CDR2 YNFKEQ. After removal of 6 bases from V and 3 bases from J, the junction contained 3 bases not matched to a gene. The CDR3 extends over 14 amino acids. Whole-study findings and limits: In most subjects, TCR beta sequences reportedly gave accurate predictions of HLA-A and HLA-B alleles.

As for this clone: Its target is not known.

This chain joins TRBV4-2 and TRBJ2-2; TRBD2 matches at 8 bases. This TCR came from a human donor in good health. The material sequenced was PBMCs. The CDR3: CASREAGDTGELFF. The CDR3 DNA is TGTGCCAGCAGGGAAGCGGGAGACACCGGGGAGCTGTTTTTT.